This entry is about one T cell receptor (beta chain). Its antigen specificity is not known. No clone much larger than this one lies a single base away; base qualities are absent. The library was built by means of the immunoSEQ multiplex PCR assay. DNA from the cultured and isolated CD4+ T cells underwent TCR beta CDR3 sequencing. The study's own analysis went as follows. Non-productive TCR sequences were removed and reads were trimmed to the CDR3 region, keeping CDR3s of at least 7 amino acids. The MANAFEST web app was used to identify antigen-specific clonotypes by comparing expansion in peptide wells with expansion in reference cultures. To be called positive, a clone needed expansion at FDR<0.05 compared with the reference and with all other wells, an odds ratio greater than 5, and a frequency greater than 0.1% in two replicate wells. A clonotype was called cross-reactive if it was significantly expanded both in SARS-CoV-2 spike wells and in at least one common cold coronavirus spike condition. Using the stringdist R package, CDR3 similarity was measured by Levenshtein distance, and unrooted trees were constructed with ape in R 3.6.1. TCRdb carries this immuneACCESS record with in-frame sequences only. Its versions omit some clonotypes, under half of them owing to an unresolved V gene in the studies checked, with the rest unexplained. The V and J calls and clone size were taken over from that table, and D and trimming were inferred from the DNA. This sample comprises 65,000 or so clones, 76% of them detected only once. The leading ten clones occupy roughly 2.8% of the sample.

These data are taken from a study of vaccination effects on CD4 cells after COVID-19 (dated by TCRdb to between 2021 and 2024). Study-level background: Each participant received two doses of an mRNA SARS-CoV-2 vaccine, either BNT162b2 or mRNA-1273. In both COVID-19 convalescent patients and infection-naive vaccine recipients, the study compared SARS-CoV-2 spike-specific CD4+ TCR repertoires from before mRNA vaccination with those from after it. Altogether, some 11 COVID-19 convalescent patients and several SARS-CoV-2-naive healthy vaccine recipients made up the full study. Cultures from other donors in the study were sequenced with the Oncomine TCR Beta short-read assay on an Illumina iSeq 100. Results the study describes overall, beyond this receptor: At late post-vaccination timepoints, both infection-induced and vaccine-induced clones showed marked clonal contraction, consistent with waning T cell responses. In healthy vaccine recipients, vaccine-induced clones were almost all SARS-CoV-2 mono-reactive, with only 1 of 255 being cross-reactive with common cold coronaviruses. The study was limited by a small number of convalescent patients and lacked early post-infection timepoints.

In the ViraFEST assay, PBMC were stimulated with viral peptide pools, and TCR sequencing was then used to find antigen-specific CD4+ T cell clonotypes based on their expansion. After about 10 days of culture, CD4+ T cells were isolated with the EasySep CD4+ T cell isolation kit. The absence of prior SARS-CoV-2 infection in healthy vaccine recipients was confirmed by negative nucleocapsid antibodies before and after vaccination. Roughly 1.9 million PBMC per well were cultured with about 10 ug/ml peptides in IMDM containing 5% human AB serum, around 10 IU/ml IL-2 and gentamicin. On days 3 and 7, half of the culture medium was replaced with fresh IL-2-containing medium. Unless noted otherwise, every peptide stimulation condition was cultured in triplicate wells. PBMC were separated from whole blood using Ficoll-Paque Plus gradient centrifugation and were then either cryopreserved at -140C or used fresh. The overlapping peptide pools covered the spike proteins of SARS-CoV-2 as well as those of the common cold coronaviruses HCoV-NL63, HCoV-OC43 and HCoV-229E. The QIAamp micro DNA kit was used to extract genomic DNA from the cultured CD4+ T cells.

According to the germline V gene, CDR1 reads SGHTA and CDR2 reads FQGNSA. The CDR3 measures 16 amino acids from cysteine to phenylalanine. Only CDR3 DNA remains: 48 bases, in frame from the first base. V is cut by 3 bases and J by 6 bases, and the space between the germline ends is 15 bases. This clonotype originated in a human donor who received a COVID-19 vaccine. Sample: CD4+ T cells from PBMCs cultured with HCoV-NL63 spike peptides, taken before COVID-19 vaccination. Explained via the paper, the cell subset or site label denotes: HCoV-NL63 spike overlapping peptide pool stimulation. The chain links TRBV7-2 with TRBJ1-6; the D gene is possibly TRBD1, with 6 bases matching. The CDR3 corresponds to CASSLTPGAVNSPLHF. The DNA sequence is given as TGTGCCAGCAGCTTGACCCCGGGGGCGGTTAATTCACCCCTCCACTTT.